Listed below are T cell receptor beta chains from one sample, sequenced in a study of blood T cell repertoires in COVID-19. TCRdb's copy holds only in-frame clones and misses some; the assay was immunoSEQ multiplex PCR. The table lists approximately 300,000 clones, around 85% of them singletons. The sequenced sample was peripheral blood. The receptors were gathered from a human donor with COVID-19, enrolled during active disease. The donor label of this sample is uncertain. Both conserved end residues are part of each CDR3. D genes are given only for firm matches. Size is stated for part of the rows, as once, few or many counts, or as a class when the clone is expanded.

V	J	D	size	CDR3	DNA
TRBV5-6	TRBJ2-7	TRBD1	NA	CASSPLLGQAPYEQYF	TGTGCCAGCAGCCCTCTCCTAGGACAGGCCCCCTACGAGCAGTACTTC
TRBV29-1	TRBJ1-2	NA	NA	CSVETGGGYTF	TGCAGCGTTGAAACAGGCGGTGGCTACACCTTC
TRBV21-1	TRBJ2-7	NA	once	CASRSTGQENYEQYF	TGTGCCAGCAGAAGTACGGGACAGGAGAACTACGAGCAGTACTTC
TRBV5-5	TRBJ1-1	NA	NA	CASSLVLTEAFF	TGTGCCAGCAGCTTGGTTCTAACTGAAGCTTTCTTT
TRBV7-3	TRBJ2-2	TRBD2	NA	CASSLSGRAFGELFF	TGTGCCAGCAGCCTTAGCGGGAGGGCCTTCGGGGAGCTGTTTTTT
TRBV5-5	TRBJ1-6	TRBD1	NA	CASSWTGGRDSPLHF	TGTGCCAGCAGCTGGACAGGGGGCCGAGATTCACCCCTCCACTTT
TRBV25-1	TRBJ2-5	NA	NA	CASSGREEQETQYF	TGTGCCAGCAGTGGCAGGGAGGAGCAAGAGACCCAGTACTTC
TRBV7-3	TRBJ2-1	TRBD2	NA	CASSLLRTSGISSYNEQFF	TGTGCCAGCAGCTTATTAAGGACTAGCGGGATCAGCTCCTACAATGAGCAGTTCTTC
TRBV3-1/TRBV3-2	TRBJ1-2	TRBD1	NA	CASSPGRTGVVGYTF	TGTGCCAGCAGCCCCGGAAGGACAGGGGTCGTTGGCTACACCTTC
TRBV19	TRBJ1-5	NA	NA	CASSIIGGLDNQPQHF	TGTGCCAGTAGTATTATAGGAGGGTTGGACAATCAGCCCCAGCATTTT
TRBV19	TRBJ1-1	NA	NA	CASSIAGTITGEAFF	TGTGCCAGTAGTATAGCGGGGACTATTACGGGGGAAGCTTTCTTT
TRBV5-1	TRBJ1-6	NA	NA	CASSADSGNSPLHF	TGCGCCAGCAGCGCGGATTCGGGGAATTCACCCCTCCACTTT
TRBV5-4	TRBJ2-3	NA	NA	CASSSRTTTDTQYF	TGTGCCAGCAGCTCAAGGACAACCACAGATACGCAGTATTTT
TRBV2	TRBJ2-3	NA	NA	CASTSDTQYF	TGTGCCAGCACCTCAGATACGCAGTATTTT
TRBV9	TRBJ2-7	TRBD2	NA	CASSSGTTQEQYF	TGTGCCAGCAGCTCAGGGACTACCCAGGAGCAGTACTTC
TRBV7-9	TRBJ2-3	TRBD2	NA	CASSRSGLAGGPNTQYF	TGTGCCAGCAGCCGAAGCGGACTAGCGGGAGGGCCGAATACGCAGTATTTT
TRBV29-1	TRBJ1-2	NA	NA	CSVGGHRSPYGYTF	TGCAGCGTGGGAGGTCACAGGTCCCCGTATGGCTACACCTTC
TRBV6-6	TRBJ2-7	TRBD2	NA	CASSRTRRAGGSYEQYF	TGTGCCAGCAGTCGTACCAGGCGTGCGGGGGGCAGTTACGAGCAGTACTTC
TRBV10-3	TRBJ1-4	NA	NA	CAIRDYSQRLFF	TGTGCCATCAGGGATTACAGCCAGAGACTGTTTTTT
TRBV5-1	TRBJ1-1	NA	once	CASSLGREDTEAFF	TGCGCCAGCAGCCTCGGGAGGGAGGACACTGAAGCTTTCTTT
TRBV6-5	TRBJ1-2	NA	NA	CASRQSSGEGGYTF	TGTGCCAGCAGGCAGTCGTCGGGGGAAGGTGGCTACACCTTC
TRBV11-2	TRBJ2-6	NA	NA	CASSLAGANVLTF	TGTGCCAGCAGCCTCGCTGGGGCCAACGTCCTGACTTTC
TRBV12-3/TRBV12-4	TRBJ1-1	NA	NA	CASSLQGLTEAFF	TGTGCCAGCAGTTTACAGGGGCTTACTGAAGCTTTCTTT
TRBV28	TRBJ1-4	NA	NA	CASSLELRGRATNEKLFF	TGTGCCAGCAGTTTAGAGTTGAGAGGGCGTGCAACTAATGAAAAACTGTTTTTT
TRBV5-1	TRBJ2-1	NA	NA	CASSPTASRRSYNEQFF	TGCGCCAGCAGCCCTACGGCTAGCCGTAGATCCTACAATGAGCAGTTCTTC
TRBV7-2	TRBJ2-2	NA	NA	CASSKTGLGTGELFF	TGTGCCAGCAGCAAGACAGGACTGGGGACCGGGGAGCTGTTTTTT
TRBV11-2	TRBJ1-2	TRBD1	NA	CASSVGTGGNYGYTF	TGTGCCAGCAGCGTGGGGACAGGGGGTAACTATGGCTACACCTTC
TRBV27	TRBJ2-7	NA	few	CASSLWSSYEQYF	TGTGCCAGCAGTTTATGGAGCTCCTACGAGCAGTACTTC
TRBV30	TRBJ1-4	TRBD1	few	CAWSPGGTEDEKLFF	TGTGCCTGGAGTCCGGGGGGGACAGAAGATGAAAAACTGTTTTTT
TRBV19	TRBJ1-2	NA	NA	CASSLPAGPGGYTF	TGTGCCAGTAGTCTCCCCGCGGGCCCTGGGGGCTACACCTTC
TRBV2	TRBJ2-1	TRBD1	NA	CASCADRGNEQFF	TGTGCCAGCTGCGCGGACAGGGGGAATGAGCAGTTCTTC
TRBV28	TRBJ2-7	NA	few	CASSPQVLGEQYF	TGTGCCAGCAGCCCTCAGGTTCTCGGCGAGCAGTACTTC
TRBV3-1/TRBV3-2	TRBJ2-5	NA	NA	CASSLSAGRETQYF	TGTGCCAGCAGCCTATCCGCGGGGCGAGAGACCCAGTACTTC
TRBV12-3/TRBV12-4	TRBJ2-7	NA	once	CASSLSLYEQYF	TGTGCCAGCAGTTTAAGCCTCTACGAGCAGTACTTC
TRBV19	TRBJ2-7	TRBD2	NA	CASSIYQGAGSEQYF	TGTGCCAGTAGTATATACCAAGGAGCGGGAAGCGAGCAGTACTTC
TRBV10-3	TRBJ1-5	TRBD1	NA	CAISWTGEEPQHF	TGTGCCATCAGTTGGACAGGGGAAGAGCCCCAGCATTTT
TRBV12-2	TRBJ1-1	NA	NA	CASRLKGGYAFF	TGTGCAAGTCGCTTAAAAGGGGGTTACGCTTTCTTT
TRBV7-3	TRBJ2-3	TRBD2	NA	CASSSGIAGGTDTQYF	TGTGCCAGCAGCTCCGGCATAGCGGGTGGCACAGATACGCAGTATTTT
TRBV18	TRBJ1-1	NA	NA	CASSPGGKDTEAFF	TGTGCCAGCTCACCCGGGGGGAAAGACACTGAAGCTTTCTTT
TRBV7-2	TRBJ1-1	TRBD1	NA	CASSSTGSEAFF	TGTGCCAGCAGCTCGACAGGGTCTGAAGCTTTCTTT
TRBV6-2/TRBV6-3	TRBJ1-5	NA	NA	CASSYGTGGNQPQHF	TGTGCCAGCAGTTACGGTACGGGGGGCAATCAGCCCCAGCATTTT
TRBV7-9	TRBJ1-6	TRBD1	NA	CASSQLSGTGSAVRSPLHF	TGTGCCAGCAGCCAACTTTCCGGGACAGGGAGTGCCGTGAGGTCACCCCTCCACTTT